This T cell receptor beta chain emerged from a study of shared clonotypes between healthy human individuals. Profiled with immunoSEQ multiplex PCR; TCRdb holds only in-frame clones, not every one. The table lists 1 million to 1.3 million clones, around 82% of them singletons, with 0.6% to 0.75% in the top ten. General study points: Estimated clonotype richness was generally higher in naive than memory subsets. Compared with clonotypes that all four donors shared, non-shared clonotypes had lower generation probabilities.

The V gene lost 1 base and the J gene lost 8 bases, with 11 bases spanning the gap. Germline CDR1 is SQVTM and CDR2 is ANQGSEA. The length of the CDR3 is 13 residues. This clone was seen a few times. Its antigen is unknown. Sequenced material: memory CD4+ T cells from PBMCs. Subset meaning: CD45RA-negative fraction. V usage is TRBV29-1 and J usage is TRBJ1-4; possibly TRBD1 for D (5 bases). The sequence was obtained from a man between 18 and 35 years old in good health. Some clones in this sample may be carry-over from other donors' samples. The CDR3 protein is CSVEGQGEEKLFF. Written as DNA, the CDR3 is TGCAGCGTTGAAGGTCAGGGAGAAGAAAAACTGTTTTTT. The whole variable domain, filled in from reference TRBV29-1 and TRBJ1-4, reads SAVISQKPSRDICQRGTSLTIQCQVDSQVTMMFWYRQQPGQSLTLIATANQGSEATYESGFVIDKFPISRPNLTFSTLTVSNMSPEDSSIYLCSVEGQGEEKLFFGSGTQLSVL.